The rows below give T cell receptor beta chains drawn from one sample of a study of shared clonotypes between healthy human individuals. Here immunoSEQ multiplex PCR was the method, and the copy in TCRdb shows in-frame clones only, minus some. Here the sample spans roughly 1 million clones, 78% being singletons. Input material: memory CD4+ T cells from PBMCs. The receptors originated from a man aged 18 to 35 in good health. Some clones in this sample may be carry-over from other donors' samples. Each CDR3 is given with its conserved first and last residue. D genes are given only for firm matches. Size is stated for part of the rows, as once, few or many counts, or as a class when the clone is expanded.

cdr3_aa cdr3_nt v_call d_call j_call clone_size
CASSPKTSGQETQYF TGTGCCAGCAGCCCAAAGACTAGCGGACAAGAGACCCAGTACTTC TRBV5-4 TRBD2 TRBJ2-5 NA
CASSQTGGPPTDTQYF TGTGCCAGCAGCCAAACGGGGGGACCCCCCACAGATACGCAGTATTTT TRBV7-2 TRBD2 TRBJ2-3 once
CASSTPQGGPDTQYF TGTGCCAGCAGCACTCCCCAGGGAGGGCCAGATACGCAGTATTTT TRBV6-5 TRBD2 TRBJ2-3 NA
CASSSRWGFSYEQYF TGTGCCAGCAGTTCCCGATGGGGGTTTTCCTACGAGCAGTACTTC TRBV28 NA TRBJ2-7 NA
CASSLFSAYQETQYF TGTGCCAGCAGCTTATTCTCCGCGTACCAAGAGACCCAGTACTTC TRBV7-9 NA TRBJ2-5 NA
CASSYGDTGGYTF TGTGCCAGCAGTTACGGGGACACCGGAGGCTACACCTTC TRBV6-5 NA TRBJ1-2 NA
CASSPPNYSNYGYTF TGTGCCAGCTCACCACCGAATTATTCGAACTATGGCTACACCTTC TRBV18 NA TRBJ1-2 NA
CASSLRTANYGYTF TGTGCCAGCAGCTTGCGGACAGCTAACTATGGCTACACCTTC TRBV5-4 NA TRBJ1-2 NA
CASTLLQGRTYEQYF TGTGCCAGCACGCTACTACAGGGGAGGACCTACGAGCAGTACTTC TRBV18 NA TRBJ2-7 NA
CASSFVWRGQPNTEAFF TGTGCCAGCAGTTTTGTGTGGCGGGGCCAACCGAACACTGAAGCTTTCTTT TRBV27 NA TRBJ1-1 few
CASSQQTGFNEKLFF TGTGCCAGCAGTCAACAGACAGGGTTTAATGAAAAACTGTTTTTT TRBV2 TRBD1 TRBJ1-4 NA
CASRSSGRGTDTQYF TGTGCCAGCAGGTCTAGCGGGAGGGGAACAGATACGCAGTATTTT TRBV11-2 TRBD2 TRBJ2-3 NA
CASSLRGVYEQYF TGTGCCAGCAGCTTAAGGGGGGTATACGAGCAGTACTTC TRBV7-2 NA TRBJ2-7 NA
CASSLEGRTEKLFF TGTGCCAGCAGTTTAGAGGGGCGGACAGAAAAACTGTTTTTT TRBV27 NA TRBJ1-4 once
CASSLSAGGTGANVLTF TGTGCCAGCAGTTTATCTGCAGGGGGCACTGGGGCCAACGTCCTGACTTTC TRBV28 TRBD1 TRBJ2-6 NA
CASSPGTGLPYEQYF TGCGCCAGCAGCCCCGGGACAGGTCTCCCCTACGAGCAGTACTTC TRBV5-1 TRBD1 TRBJ2-7 NA
CASSGDRGLNYGYTF TGTGCCAGCAGCGGAGACAGGGGACTTAACTATGGCTACACCTTC TRBV7-9 TRBD1 TRBJ1-2 once
CASTRLTPLEELFF TGTGCCAGCACCAGACTAACGCCCTTAGAGGAACTGTTTTTT TRBV2 NA TRBJ1-4 NA
CASSLVTANTGELFF TGTGCCAGCAGCTTGGTCACCGCGAACACCGGGGAGCTGTTTTTT TRBV5-6 NA TRBJ2-2 NA
CASSPYPFGTAGSGANVLTF TGCGCCAGCAGTCCCTACCCGTTCGGGACCGCGGGCTCTGGGGCCAACGTCCTGACTTTC TRBV5-1 NA TRBJ2-6 NA
CASSDNLYEQYF TGTGCCAGCAGTGATAATCTCTACGAGCAGTACTTC TRBV25-1 NA TRBJ2-7 NA
CASAGGAPSGNTIYF TGTGCCAGCGCGGGGGGGGCGCCTTCAGGAAACACCATATATTTT TRBV28 NA TRBJ1-3 NA
CASTWGSSGNTIYF TGTGCCAGCACTTGGGGGTCGAGCGGAAACACCATATATTTT TRBV7-2 NA TRBJ1-3 NA
CASRPAGIETQYF TGTGCCAGCAGACCAGCGGGAATAGAGACCCAGTACTTC TRBV28 TRBD2 TRBJ2-5 NA
CASSQRPGNEKLFF TGCGCCAGCAGTCAGAGGCCAGGGAATGAAAAACTGTTTTTT TRBV5-1 NA TRBJ1-4 few
CASSRQGTQTHNEQFF TGCGCCAGCAGCCGTCAAGGGACTCAAACCCACAATGAGCAGTTCTTC TRBV5-1 NA TRBJ2-1 NA
CASSSFSAYQETQYF TGTGCCAGCAGCTCCTTTAGCGCATACCAAGAGACCCAGTACTTC TRBV11-2 NA TRBJ2-5 NA
CASSLAGQMTYGYTF TGTGCCAGCAGTTTAGCCGGTCAGATGACATATGGCTACACCTTC TRBV28 NA TRBJ1-2 NA
CASSEGAGFYNEQFF TGTGCCAGCAGTGAAGGAGCTGGGTTCTACAATGAGCAGTTCTTC TRBV2 NA TRBJ2-1 NA